The 9 T cell receptor beta chains given below trace back to one sample, sequenced in a study of control samples from healthy donors and cancer patients. The protocol was immunoSEQ multiplex PCR, while the TCRdb copy is restricted to in-frame clones and leaves out a portion. Of some 190,000 clones listed, roughly nine tenths are singletons. Sequencing was carried out using blood. The source of these receptors is a man aged 30-40 years in good health.

The J gene is TRBJ2-7, the V gene TRBV2, with TRBD2 identical over 7 bases. The CDR3 loop spans 13 amino acids. V gave up 5 bases and J gave up 6 bases; unmatched junction bases: 7. Germline CDR1 and CDR2: SNHLY and FYNNEI. CDR3 in amino acids: CASSPMLAGEQYF. CDR3 nucleotide sequence: TGTGCCAGCAGTCCGATGTTAGCGGGCGAGCAGTACTTC.

In nucleotides, the CDR3 is TGTGCCAGCAGTTTATCGCAAGGCGGGAGGGCCACTGAAGCTTTCTTT. It yields the protein CASSLSQGGRATEAFF. The gene calls are TRBV27 and TRBJ1-1; D call uncertain. Germline V gene lookup returns CDR1 MNHEY and CDR2 SMNVEV (reference sequence). Deletions cut 0 bases from V and 4 bases from J, with 15 bases between. The CDR3 length is 16 residues.

This clone was observed a handful of times. This rearrangement joins TRBV10-2 to TRBJ1-3; 12 bases align to TRBD1. V trimming: 2 bases; J trimming: 8 bases; junction bases outside the gene matches: 7. The CDR3 loop spans 16 amino acids. Germline CDR1 reads WSHSY; CDR2 reads SAAADI. CDR3 loop: CASSEAGTGGGHTIYF. CDR3 coding DNA: TGCGCCAGCAGTGAGGCCGGGACAGGGGGCGGTCACACCATATATTTT.

This clone has just one count. This rearrangement joins TRBV19 to TRBJ1-2; D not certain. Per germline, CDR1 LNHDA and CDR2 SQIVND (reference sequence). Trimming stripped 6 bases from V and 8 bases from J, with 16 bases between. The CDR3 runs 13 residues. CDR3 residues: CASSPSERFGYTF. The CDR3 DNA reads TGTGCCAGTAGCCCCTCCGAGCGATTCGGCTACACCTTC.

The chain carries TRBV30 and TRBJ2-3; 11 bases match TRBD2. Trimming at V came to 3 bases and at J to 2 bases, leaving 13 bases not matched to a gene. CDR1 and CDR2 (germline): GTSNPN, SVGIG (reference sequence). This CDR3 region has 18 residues. This CDR3 is CAWRPGLAVNPLTDTQYF. The CDR3 DNA reads TGTGCCTGGAGGCCGGGACTAGCGGTAAACCCTCTCACAGATACGCAGTATTTT.

The chain uses TRBV4-1 and TRBJ1-2; D might be TRBD1 (6 bases). Germline loops: CDR1 MGHRA, CDR2 YSYEKL. This CDR3 contains 15 residues. The germline V and J ends were trimmed by 1 base and 4 bases, with 13 bases remaining between them. CDR3 residues: CASSQVLQGTYGYTF. The DNA for the CDR3 is TGCGCCAGCAGCCAAGTCCTACAGGGTACCTATGGCTACACCTTC.

The chain couples TRBV5-5 to TRBJ2-2; 8 bases match TRBD1. CDR3 size: 15 residues. Trimming cost V 0 bases and J 6 bases; bases outside gene matches: 4. CDR1 is SGHKS, CDR2 YYEKEE, per germline (reference sequence). The CDR3 loop reads CASSLGTGTAGELFF. CDR3 coding DNA: TGTGCCAGCAGCTTGGGGACAGGGACGGCCGGGGAGCTGTTTTTT.

The rearrangement uses TRBV30 and TRBJ2-3, with 7 bases matching TRBD2. The germline V gene encodes CDR1 GTSNPN and CDR2 SVGIG (reference sequence). The J segment lost 4 bases and the V segment lost 8 bases, leaving 15 bases of the junction unmatched. The CDR3 contains 15 residues. Written as DNA, the CDR3 is TGTGCCCGAGCGGGAATGGGGGATGAGCCAGATACGCAGTATTTT. Encoded protein: CARAGMGDEPDTQYF.

This clone has a single count. The J gene is TRBJ1-1, the V gene TRBV24-1; TRBD1 matches 9 bases. Unmatched junction bases numbered 2, after V lost 6 bases and J lost 1 base. The germline gives CDR1 KGHDR, CDR2 SFDVKD. The CDR3 length is 14 residues. The CDR3 sequence: CATSRGQGNTEAFF. In DNA, the CDR3 is TGTGCCACCAGTCGGGGACAGGGGAACACTGAAGCTTTCTTT.